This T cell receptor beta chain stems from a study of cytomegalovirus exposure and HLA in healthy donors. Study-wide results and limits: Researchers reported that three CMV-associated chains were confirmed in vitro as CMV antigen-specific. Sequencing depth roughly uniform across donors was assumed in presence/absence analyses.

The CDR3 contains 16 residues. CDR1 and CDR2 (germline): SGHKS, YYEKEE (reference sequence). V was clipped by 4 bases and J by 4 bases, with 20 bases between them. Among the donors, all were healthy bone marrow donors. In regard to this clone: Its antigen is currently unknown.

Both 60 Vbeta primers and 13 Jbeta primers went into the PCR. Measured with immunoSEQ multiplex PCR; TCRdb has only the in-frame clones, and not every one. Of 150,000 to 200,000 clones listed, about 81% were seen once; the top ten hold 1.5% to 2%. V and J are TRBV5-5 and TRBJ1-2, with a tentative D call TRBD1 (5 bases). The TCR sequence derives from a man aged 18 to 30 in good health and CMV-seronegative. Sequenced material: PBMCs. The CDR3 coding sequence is TGTGCCAGCAGCGTGGATGGGGCCCCGCGGGGCTATGGCTACACCTTC. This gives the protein CASSVDGAPRGYGYTF.